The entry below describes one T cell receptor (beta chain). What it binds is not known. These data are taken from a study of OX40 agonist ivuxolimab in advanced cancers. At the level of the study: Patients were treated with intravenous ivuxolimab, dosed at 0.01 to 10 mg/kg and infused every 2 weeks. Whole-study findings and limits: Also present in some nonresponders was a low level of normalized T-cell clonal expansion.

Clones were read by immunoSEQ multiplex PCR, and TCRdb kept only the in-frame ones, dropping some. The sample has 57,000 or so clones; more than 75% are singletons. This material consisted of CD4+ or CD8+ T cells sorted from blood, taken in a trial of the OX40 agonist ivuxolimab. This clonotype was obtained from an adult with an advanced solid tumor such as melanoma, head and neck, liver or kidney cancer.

CDR3 amino acids: CASSQETWGGTDTQYF. The CDR3 bases are TGCGCCAGCAGCCAAGAAACGTGGGGGGGCACAGATACGCAGTATTTT. V and J are TRBV4-3 and TRBJ2-3; a possible D gene is TRBD2 (6 bases). V dropped 0 bases and J dropped 1 base, with 11 bases sitting between them. The length of the CDR3 is 16 residues. Germline lookup yields CDR1 LGHNA and CDR2 YSLEER.